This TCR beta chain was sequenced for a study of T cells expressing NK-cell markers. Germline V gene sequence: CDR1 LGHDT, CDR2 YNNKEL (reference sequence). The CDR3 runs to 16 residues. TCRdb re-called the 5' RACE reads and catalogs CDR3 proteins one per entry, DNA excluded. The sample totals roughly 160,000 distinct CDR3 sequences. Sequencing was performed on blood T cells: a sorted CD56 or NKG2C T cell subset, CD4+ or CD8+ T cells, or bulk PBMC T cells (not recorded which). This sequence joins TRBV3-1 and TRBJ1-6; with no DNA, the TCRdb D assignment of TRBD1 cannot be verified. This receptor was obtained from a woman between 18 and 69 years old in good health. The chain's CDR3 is CASSRRQGLYNSPLHF.